This T cell receptor (beta chain) was sequenced in a study of T cells in Graves' hyperthyroidism and ophthalmopathy. Authors of the study amplified TCR beta CDR3 regions from RNA transcripts. The study used the HTBI primer set for a first-round RT-PCR of the TCR CDR3. One entry per CDR3 protein results from TCRdb running MiXCR on the multiplex PCR reads. The sample consists of some 500,000 distinct CDR3 sequences, 15% to 20% of them appearing once. Trimming stripped 3 bases from V and 5 bases from J, with 16 bases between. The CDR3 length is 15 residues. Germline V gene sequence: CDR1 MDHEN, CDR2 SYDVKM. The table lists this clonotype with a count of one. A much larger clone is a single base away; this may be a read error.

The V gene is TRBV28, the J gene TRBJ2-5; no reliable D call. Sequencing was carried out using blood. The sequence was obtained from a woman aged 25 to 45 with Graves' ophthalmopathy. CDR3 bases: TGTGCCAGCAGTTTCGCGACAAGGTCAACGGAGACCCAGTACTTC. It codes for CASSFATRSTETQYF.